This entry concerns a single TCR beta chain. This specimen comes from a study of shared clonotypes between healthy human individuals. Study summary: Per-donor plates numbered three CD4 naive, three CD4 memory, two CD8 naive and one CD8 memory.

Measured with immunoSEQ multiplex PCR; TCRdb has only the in-frame clones, and not every one. The data show 2 million to 2.5 million clones, almost 96% seen once. After removal of 5 bases from V and 5 bases from J, the junction contained 10 bases not matched to a gene. Looked up from germline, CDR1 is LNHDA and CDR2 is SQIVND (reference sequence). The CDR3 runs to 15 residues. The chain recombines TRBV19 with TRBJ2-3; 7 bases are a match to TRBD2. What was sequenced was naive CD4+ T cells sorted from blood. Subset reported: CD45RA+ positively selected. This sequence was found in a man younger than 35 in good health. The CDR3 sequence: CASSGGGSGEDTQYF. The CDR3 coding sequence is TGTGCCAGTAGTGGGGGGGGTAGCGGAGAAGATACGCAGTATTTT. Full variable domain (rest looked up from reference TRBV19 and TRBJ2-3): DGGITQSPKYLFRKEGQNVTLSCEQNLNHDAMYWYRQDPGQGLRLIYYSQIVNDFQKGDIAEGYSVSREKKESFPLTVTSAQKNPTAFYLCASSGGGSGEDTQYFGPGTRLTVL.